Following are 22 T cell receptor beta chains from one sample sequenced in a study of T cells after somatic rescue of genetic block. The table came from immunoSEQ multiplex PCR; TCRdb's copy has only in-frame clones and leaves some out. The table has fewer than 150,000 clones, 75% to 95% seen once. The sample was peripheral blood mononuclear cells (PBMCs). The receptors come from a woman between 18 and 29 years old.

The CDR3 coding sequence is TGCGCCAGCAGCCAAGATGAAACAGGGGAGATTTACTATGGCTACACCTTC. Encoded protein: CASSQDETGEIYYGYTF. The V and J genes are TRBV4-3 and TRBJ1-2; 7 bases map to TRBD1. Trimming removed 0 bases from V and 3 bases from J; junction bases left unmatched: 10. Germline CDR1 and CDR2: LGHNA and YSLEER. This CDR3 has 17 residues.

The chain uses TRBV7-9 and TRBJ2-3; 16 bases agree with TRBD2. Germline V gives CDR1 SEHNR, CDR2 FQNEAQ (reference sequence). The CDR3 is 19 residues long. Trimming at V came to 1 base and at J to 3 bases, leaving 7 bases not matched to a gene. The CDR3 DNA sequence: TGTGCCAGCAGCTTAGGAGGGACTAGCGGGGGGGCCCTAACAGATACGCAGTATTTT. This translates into CASSLGGTSGGALTDTQYF.

CDR3 DNA: TGTGCCAGCAGCTTAGGGACACTCCAAGAGACCCAGTACTTC. It is translated as CASSLGTLQETQYF. The chain uses TRBV7-6 and TRBJ2-5; perhaps TRBD1 as D (5 bases). The V gene lost 1 base and the J gene lost 1 base, with 7 bases spanning the gap. This CDR3 contains 14 residues. Germline V gives CDR1 SGHVS, CDR2 FNYEAQ.

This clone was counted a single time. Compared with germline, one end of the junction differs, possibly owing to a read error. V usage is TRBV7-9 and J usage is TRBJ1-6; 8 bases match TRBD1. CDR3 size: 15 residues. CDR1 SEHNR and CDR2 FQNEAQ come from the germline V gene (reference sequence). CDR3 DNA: TGTACCAGCAGCTTTTCCGGACAGGGAAATTCACCCCTCCACTTT. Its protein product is CTSSFSGQGNSPLHF.

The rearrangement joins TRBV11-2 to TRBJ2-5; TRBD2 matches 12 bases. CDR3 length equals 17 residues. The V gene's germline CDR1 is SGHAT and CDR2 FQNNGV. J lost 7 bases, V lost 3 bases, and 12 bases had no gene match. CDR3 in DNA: TGTGCCAGCAGCTTTAGAGGACTAGCGGGGACCACAGGGACCCAGTACTTC. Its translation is CASSFRGLAGTTGTQYF.

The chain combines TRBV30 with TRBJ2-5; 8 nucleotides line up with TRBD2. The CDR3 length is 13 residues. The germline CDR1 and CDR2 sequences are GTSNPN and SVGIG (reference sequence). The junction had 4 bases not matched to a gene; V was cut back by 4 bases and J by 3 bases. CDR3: CAWNPGGEETQYF. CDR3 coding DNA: TGTGCCTGGAACCCCGGGGGGGAAGAGACCCAGTACTTC.

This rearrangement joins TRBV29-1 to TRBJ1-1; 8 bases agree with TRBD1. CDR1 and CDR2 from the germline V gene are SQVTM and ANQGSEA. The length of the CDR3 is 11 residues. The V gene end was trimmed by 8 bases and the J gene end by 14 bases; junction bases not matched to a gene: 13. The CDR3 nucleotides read TGCAGCTCAAGGCAGGGGGCAATGTTCTTCTTT. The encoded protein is CSSRQGAMFFF.

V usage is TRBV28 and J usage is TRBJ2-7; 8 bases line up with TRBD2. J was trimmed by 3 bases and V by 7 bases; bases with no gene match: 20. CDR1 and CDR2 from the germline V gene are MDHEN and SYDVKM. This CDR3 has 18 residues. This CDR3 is CASTTYFSGALTNYEQYF. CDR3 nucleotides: TGTGCCAGCACGACATACTTTAGCGGGGCTCTTACAAACTACGAGCAGTACTTC.

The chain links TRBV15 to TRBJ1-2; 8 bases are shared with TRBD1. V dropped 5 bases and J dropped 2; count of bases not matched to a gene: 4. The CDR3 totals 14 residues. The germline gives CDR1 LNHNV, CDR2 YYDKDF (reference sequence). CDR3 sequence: CATSSGQGNYGYTF. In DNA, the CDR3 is TGTGCCACCAGCTCCGGACAGGGCAACTATGGCTACACCTTC.

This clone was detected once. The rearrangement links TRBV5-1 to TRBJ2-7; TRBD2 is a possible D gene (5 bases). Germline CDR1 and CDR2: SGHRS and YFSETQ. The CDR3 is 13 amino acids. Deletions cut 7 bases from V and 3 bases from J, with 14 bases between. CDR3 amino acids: CASSNGIHYEQYF. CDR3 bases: TGCGCCAGCTCGAACGGGATCCACTACGAGCAGTACTTC. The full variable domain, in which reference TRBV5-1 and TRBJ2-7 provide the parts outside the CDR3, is KAGVTQTPRYLIKTRGQQVTLSCSPISGHRSVSWYQQTPGQGLQFLFEYFSETQRNKGNFPGRFSGRQFSNSRSEMNVSTLELGDSALYLCASSNGIHYEQYFGPGTRLTVT.

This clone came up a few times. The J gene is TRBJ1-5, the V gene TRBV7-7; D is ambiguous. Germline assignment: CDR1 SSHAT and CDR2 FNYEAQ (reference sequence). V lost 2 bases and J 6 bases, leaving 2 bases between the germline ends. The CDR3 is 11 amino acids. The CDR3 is CASSLRQPQHF. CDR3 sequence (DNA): TGTGCCAGCAGCTTACGTCAGCCCCAGCATTTT.

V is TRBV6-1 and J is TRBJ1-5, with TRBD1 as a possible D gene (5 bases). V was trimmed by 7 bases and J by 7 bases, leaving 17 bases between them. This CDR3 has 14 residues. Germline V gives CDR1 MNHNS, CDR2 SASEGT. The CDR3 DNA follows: TGTGCCAGCACAGAGGGGTTTATTGGGCAGCCCCAGCATTTT. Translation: CASTEGFIGQPQHF.

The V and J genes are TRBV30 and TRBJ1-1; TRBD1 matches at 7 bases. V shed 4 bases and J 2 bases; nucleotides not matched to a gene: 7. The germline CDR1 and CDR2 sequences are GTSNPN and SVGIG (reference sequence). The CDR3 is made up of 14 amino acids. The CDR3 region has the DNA TGTGCCTGGATTGGAGGGGGCTCTAACACTGAAGCTTTCTTT. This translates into CAWIGGGSNTEAFF.

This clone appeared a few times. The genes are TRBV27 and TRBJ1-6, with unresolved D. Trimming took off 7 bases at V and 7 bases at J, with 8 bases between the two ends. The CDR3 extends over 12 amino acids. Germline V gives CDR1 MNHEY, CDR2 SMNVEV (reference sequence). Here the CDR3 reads CASTAGNSPLHF. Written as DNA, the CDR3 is TGTGCCAGCACAGCGGGGAATTCACCCCTCCACTTT.

CDR3: CASSIDRSSYEQYF. The CDR3 region has the DNA TGTGCCAGCAGCATTGACAGGAGCTCCTACGAGCAGTACTTC. The chain has TRBV21-1 and TRBJ2-7; the table's TRBD1 call for D was not verified on the DNA. TRBV21-1 is deemed a pseudogene. The length of the CDR3 is 14 residues.

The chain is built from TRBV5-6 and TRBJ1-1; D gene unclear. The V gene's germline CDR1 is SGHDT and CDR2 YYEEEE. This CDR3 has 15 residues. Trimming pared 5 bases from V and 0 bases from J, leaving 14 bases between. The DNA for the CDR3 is TGTGCCAGCAGATCAGACGGCCCTTTGAACACTGAAGCTTTCTTT. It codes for CASRSDGPLNTEAFF.

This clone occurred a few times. CDR3 region: CASSNRDRATNEQFF. As DNA, the CDR3 is TGTGCCAGCAGCAACCGGGACAGGGCCACCAATGAGCAGTTCTTC. The chain carries TRBV11-3 and TRBJ2-1; the match to TRBD1 covers 9 bases. The ends lost 5 bases at V and 6 bases at J; junction bases unmatched: 8. The germline gives CDR1 SGHNT, CDR2 YENEEA. The CDR3 runs 15 residues.

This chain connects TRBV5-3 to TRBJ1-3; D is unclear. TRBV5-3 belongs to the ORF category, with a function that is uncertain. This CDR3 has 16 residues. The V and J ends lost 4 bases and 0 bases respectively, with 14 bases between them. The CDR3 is CARSGEDRTSGNTIYF. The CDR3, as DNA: TGTGCCAGAAGCGGAGAGGACCGAACCTCTGGAAACACCATATATTTT.

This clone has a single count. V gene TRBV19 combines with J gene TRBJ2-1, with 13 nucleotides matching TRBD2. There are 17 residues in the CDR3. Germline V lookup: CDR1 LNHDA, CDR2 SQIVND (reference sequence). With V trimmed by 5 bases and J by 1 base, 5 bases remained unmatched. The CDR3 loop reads CASSPGLAGVSYNEQFF. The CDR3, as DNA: TGTGCCAGTAGTCCCGGACTAGCGGGGGTTTCCTACAATGAGCAGTTCTTC.

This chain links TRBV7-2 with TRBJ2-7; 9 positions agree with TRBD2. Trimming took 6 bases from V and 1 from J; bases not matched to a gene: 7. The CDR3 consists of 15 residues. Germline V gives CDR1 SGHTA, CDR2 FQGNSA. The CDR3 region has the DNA TGTGCCAGCAGATCCGCGGGAGGGGGGTCCTACGAGCAGTACTTC. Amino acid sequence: CASRSAGGGSYEQYF.

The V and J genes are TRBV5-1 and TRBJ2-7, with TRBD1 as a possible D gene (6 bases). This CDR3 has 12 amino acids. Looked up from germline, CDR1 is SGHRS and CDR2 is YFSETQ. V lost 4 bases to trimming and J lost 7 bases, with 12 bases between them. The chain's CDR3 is CASSEQGGEQYF. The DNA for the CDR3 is TGCGCCAGCAGCGAACAGGGTGGGGAGCAGTACTTC.

CDR3 protein: CASSPWGGADTQYF. DNA for the CDR3: TGTGCCAGCAGCCCTTGGGGGGGGGCTGATACGCAGTATTTT. The chain links TRBV5-6 to TRBJ2-3; tentative D call: TRBD2 (7 bases). The CDR3 length is 14 residues. The V gene lost 4 bases and the J gene lost 6 bases, with 15 bases spanning the gap. Germline V gives CDR1 SGHDT, CDR2 YYEEEE.